The clone carrying this T cell receptor (beta chain) has a handful of counts. Its matching antigen is unknown. Generated by immunoSEQ multiplex PCR, the TCRdb table keeps only in-frame clones and is missing some. The data hold 25,000 to 35,000 clones, with about 81% observed a single time. Sequencing was preceded by expansion of antigen-specific CD4+ T cells with viral peptide pools in the ViraFEST assay. Investigators separated out CD4+ T cells once around nine days of culture had passed. Vaccinated recipients, who were negative for nucleocapsid antibodies, had no history of SARS-CoV-2 infection. Each well held approximately 1.8 million PBMC cultured with approximately 9.7 ug/ml peptides and around 11 IU/ml IL-2. This sample is part of a study of vaccination effects on CD4 cells after COVID-19. Study as a whole: Participants each got two BNT162b2 or mRNA-1273 vaccine doses. Study-level findings and limits: Late post-vaccination samples showed marked contraction of infection- and vaccine-induced clones.

This CDR3 region has 15 residues. V lost 0 bases and J lost 2, with 10 bases in between. The germline CDR1 and CDR2 sequences are SGHAT and FQDESV (reference sequence). The sequence derives from a human donor who received a COVID-19 vaccine. V gene TRBV11-1 combines with J gene TRBJ1-2; no clear D. The sequencing used CD4+ T cells from PBMCs cultured with SARS-CoV-2 spike peptides, collected before COVID-19 vaccination. Written as DNA, the CDR3 is TGTGCCAGCAGCTTAGCGCTTTCCGGGAACTATGGCTACACCTTC. Its protein is CASSLALSGNYGYTF.